Sequencing of this T cell receptor (beta chain) was carried out in a study of cytomegalovirus exposure and HLA in healthy donors. Study outcomes and limitations: For most TCR sequences rarity was the rule, although some public TCRs occurred in many donors. The investigators catalogued 150 or so TCR beta chains as cytomegalovirus-associated.

Comments on this clone: Its specificity is unknown.

The method was immunoSEQ multiplex PCR; TCRdb's version includes in-frame clones alone and lacks a portion of them. The sample contains 95,000 to 150,000 clones, 90% to 96% of which appear only once. The material sequenced was PBMCs. The clonotype was recovered from a man younger than 35 in good health and CMV-seronegative.

CDR3 region: CASSRGASYEQYF. Written as DNA, the CDR3 is TGTGCCAGCAGCCGCGGGGCCTCCTACGAGCAGTACTTC. The chain joins TRBV4-2 to TRBJ2-7; the D gene is possibly TRBD2 (6 bases). Trimming cost V 4 bases and J 0 bases, with 7 bases left between them. The germline gives CDR1 LGHNA, CDR2 YNFKEQ. The CDR3 sequence is 13 residues long.